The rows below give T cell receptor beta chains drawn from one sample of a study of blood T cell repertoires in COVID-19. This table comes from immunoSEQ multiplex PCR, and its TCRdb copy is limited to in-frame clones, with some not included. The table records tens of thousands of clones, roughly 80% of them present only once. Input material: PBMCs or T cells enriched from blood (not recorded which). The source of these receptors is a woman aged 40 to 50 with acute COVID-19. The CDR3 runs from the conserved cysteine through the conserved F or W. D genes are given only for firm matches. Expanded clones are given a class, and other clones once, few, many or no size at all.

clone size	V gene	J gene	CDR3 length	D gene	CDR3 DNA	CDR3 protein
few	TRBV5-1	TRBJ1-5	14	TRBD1	TGCGCCAGCAGCCCGGGACAGGGGAACCAGCCCCAGCATTTT	CASSPGQGNQPQHF
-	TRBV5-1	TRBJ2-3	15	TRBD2	TGCGCCAGCAGCCACGGGGGGTCTAGTTCGCATACGCAGTATTTT	CASSHGGSSSHTQYF
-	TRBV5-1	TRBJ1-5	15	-	TGCGCCAGCAGCTACGACGACAGCATTAATCAGCCCCAGCATTTT	CASSYDDSINQPQHF
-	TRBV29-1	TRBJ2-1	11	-	TGCAGCCTAGGCTCCTACAATGAGCAGTTCTTC	CSLGSYNEQFF
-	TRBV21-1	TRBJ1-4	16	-	TGTGCCAGCAGCCCATCACCGGGGAGAAGATATGAAAAACTGTTTTTT	CASSPSPGRRYEKLFF
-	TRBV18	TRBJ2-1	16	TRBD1	TGTGCCAGCTCACGGGGGACAGGGAGCCCCTACAATGAGCAGTTCTTC	CASSRGTGSPYNEQFF
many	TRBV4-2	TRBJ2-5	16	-	TGTGCCAGCAGCCAAGGGATTGGCAGGGGATCAGAGACCCAGTACTTC	CASSQGIGRGSETQYF
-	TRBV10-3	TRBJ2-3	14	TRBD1	TGTGCCGCCGGGGACAGGCCCCCCTACGATACGCAGTATTTT	CAAGDRPPYDTQYF
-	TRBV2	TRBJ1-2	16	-	TGTGCCAGCATAGGGCTGGGGGGGATACTTAACTATGGCTACACCTTC	CASIGLGGILNYGYTF
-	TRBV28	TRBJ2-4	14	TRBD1	TGTGCCAGCAGTCTACAGGGGGACAAAAACATTCAGTACTTC	CASSLQGDKNIQYF
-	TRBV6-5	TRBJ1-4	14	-	TGTGCCAGCAGGAAACAGGGAGCTAATGAAAAACTGTTTTTT	CASRKQGANEKLFF
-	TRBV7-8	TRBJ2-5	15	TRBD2	TGTGCCAGCAGCTTGCAGCGGGGGGCCGCGGAGACCCAGTACTTC	CASSLQRGAAETQYF
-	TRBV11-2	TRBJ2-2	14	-	TGTGCCAGCAGCCCCCTAGTTTCCACCGGGGAGCTGTTTTTT	CASSPLVSTGELFF
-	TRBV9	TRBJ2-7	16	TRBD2	TGTGCCAGCAGCGACGCCGGGACTAGCGGACTCTACGAGCAGTACTTC	CASSDAGTSGLYEQYF
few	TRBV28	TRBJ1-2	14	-	TGTGCCAGCAGTTTAGAGGCCAGAGCCTATGGCTACACCTTC	CASSLEARAYGYTF
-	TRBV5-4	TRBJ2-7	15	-	TGTGCCAGCAACCCCCGACGGGGGGCGTCCTACGAGCAGTACTTC	CASNPRRGASYEQYF
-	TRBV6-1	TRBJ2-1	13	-	TGTGCCAGCAGTGATGTTGTTTTGAGGGAGCAGTTCTTC	CASSDVVLREQFF
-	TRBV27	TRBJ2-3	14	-	TGTGCCAGCAGTCCCAGTCGTGGCACAGATACGCAGTATTTT	CASSPSRGTDTQYF
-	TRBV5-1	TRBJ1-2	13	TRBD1	TGCGCCAGCAATACCGGGACAGACTATGGCTACACCTTC	CASNTGTDYGYTF
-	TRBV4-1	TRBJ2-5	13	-	TGCGCCAGCAGCCCCGCAGACCAAGAGACCCAGTACTTC	CASSPADQETQYF
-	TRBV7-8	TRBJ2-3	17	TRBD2	TGTGCCAGCAGCTTTTTTCGGGAGGGCCTGTCCACAGATACGCAGTATTTT	CASSFFREGLSTDTQYF
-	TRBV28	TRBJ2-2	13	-	TGTGCCAGCCTTGGAGGGCCCACCGGGGAGCTGTTTTTT	CASLGGPTGELFF
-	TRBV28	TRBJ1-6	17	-	TGTGCCAGCAGCTTTGGGCCGACAGGAGCGAATAATTCACCCCTCCACTTT	CASSFGPTGANNSPLHF
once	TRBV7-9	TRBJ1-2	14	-	TGTGCCAGCAGCCTACCACAGGCAGCAAATGGCTACACCTTC	CASSLPQAANGYTF
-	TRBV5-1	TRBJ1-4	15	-	TGCGCCAGCAGCTTGGACGGCCAGGGAAGTGAAAAACTGTTTTTT	CASSLDGQGSEKLFF